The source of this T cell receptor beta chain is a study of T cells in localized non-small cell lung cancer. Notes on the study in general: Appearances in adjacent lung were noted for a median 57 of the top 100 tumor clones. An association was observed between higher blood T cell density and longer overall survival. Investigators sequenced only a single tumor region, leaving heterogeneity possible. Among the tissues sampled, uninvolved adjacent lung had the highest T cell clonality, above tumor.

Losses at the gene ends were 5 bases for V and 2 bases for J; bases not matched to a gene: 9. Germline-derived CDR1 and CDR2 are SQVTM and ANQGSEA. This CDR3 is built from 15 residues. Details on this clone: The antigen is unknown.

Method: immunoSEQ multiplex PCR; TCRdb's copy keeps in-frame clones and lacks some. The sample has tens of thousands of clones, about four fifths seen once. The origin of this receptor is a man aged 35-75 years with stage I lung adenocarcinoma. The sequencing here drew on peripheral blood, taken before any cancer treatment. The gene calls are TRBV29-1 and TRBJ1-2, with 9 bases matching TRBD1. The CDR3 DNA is TGCAGCGTTTGGGGACAGGGTCGCGGAAACTATGGCTACACCTTC. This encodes CSVWGQGRGNYGYTF.